One sample yielded the 20 T cell receptor beta chains listed below, sequenced in a study of blood T cell repertoires in COVID-19. The data were produced by immunoSEQ multiplex PCR, yet TCRdb's version contains in-frame clones alone and is incomplete. The sample contains about 190,000 clones, 75% to 80% of which appear only once. The sequenced sample consisted of peripheral blood. The receptors stem from a woman in her seventies with acute or convalescent COVID-19.

The chain links TRBV5-1 to TRBJ2-2, with 7 bases that match TRBD2. V dropped 1 base and J dropped 0; count of bases not matched to a gene: 0. The CDR3 is made up of 15 amino acids. CDR1 is SGHRS and CDR2 is YFSETQ in the germline V gene. The CDR3 here is CASSLSGTNTGELFF. The CDR3 coding sequence is TGCGCCAGCAGCTTGAGCGGGACGAACACCGGGGAGCTGTTTTTT.

The chain carries TRBV2 and TRBJ1-1, with D unclear. This CDR3 spans 13 amino acids. Germline-derived CDR1 and CDR2 are SNHLY and FYNNEI. V lost 7 bases and J lost 4, with 13 bases in between. The CDR3 DNA sequence: TGTGCCAGCACTTGGAACAGTCGCACTGAAGCTTTCTTT. Its protein product is CASTWNSRTEAFF.

The chain couples TRBV21-1 to TRBJ2-1; the table calls TRBD2, which could not be checked here. TRBV21-1 is a known pseudogene. The CDR3 has 17 amino acids. This CDR3 reads CASSKELLAGAGNEQFF. CDR3 sequence (DNA): TGTGCCAGCAGCAAAGAGCTACTAGCGGGAGCAGGCAATGAGCAGTTCTTC.

This sequence joins TRBV19 and TRBJ1-2, with D possibly matching TRBD1 (6 bases). The CDR3 is 15 amino acids. Germline V gives CDR1 LNHDA, CDR2 SQIVND (reference sequence). V was pared by 4 bases and J by 8 bases, with 20 bases between. This chain's CDR3 is CASSTDRRGGRGYTF. In DNA form, the CDR3 reads TGTGCCAGTAGTACAGACAGGAGAGGCGGGAGAGGCTACACCTTC.

The chain carries TRBV29-1 and TRBJ1-2; the match to TRBD1 covers 9 bases. The CDR3 extends over 15 amino acids. J lost 8 bases, V lost 2 bases, and 12 bases had no gene match. Germline V gene data show CDR1 as SQVTM and CDR2 as ANQGSEA. The CDR3 region is CSVERGQGLGIGYTF. The CDR3 DNA reads as TGCAGCGTTGAAAGGGGACAGGGACTCGGTATAGGCTACACCTTC.

The genes are TRBV27 and TRBJ2-2; D may be TRBD1 (5 bases). CDR1 is MNHEY and CDR2 is SMNVEV in the germline V gene (reference sequence). With 3 bases removed from V and 6 bases from J, the gap between germline ends came to 20 bases. The CDR3 runs to 17 residues. CDR3 nucleotide sequence: TGTGCCAGCAGTTTTGACAGATTAAGTGGTGTCGCCGGGGAGCTGTTTTTT. It encodes CASSFDRLSGVAGELFF.

This clone was detected only once. This chain joins TRBV27 and TRBJ2-5; 9 nucleotides line up with TRBD1. V dropped 8 bases and J dropped 5; count of bases not matched to a gene: 15. CDR1 and CDR2 (germline): MNHEY, SMNVEV (reference sequence). This CDR3 has 16 residues. CDR3 bases: TGTGCCAGCGCCGGGTGGGGGGGACAGGGTCCGGAGACCCAGTACTTC. Translation gives CASAGWGGQGPETQYF.

J is TRBJ2-2 and V is TRBV7-2, with D perhaps TRBD1 (6 bases). V was trimmed by 0 bases and J by 8 bases, leaving 13 bases between them. The CDR3 sequence is 15 residues long. Per the germline V gene, CDR1 is SGHTA and CDR2 is FQGNSA. The CDR3 DNA sequence: TGTGCCAGCAGCTTAGCACAGGGATTTATGGGGGAGCTGTTTTTT. This codes for CASSLAQGFMGELFF. Together with reference TRBV7-2 and TRBJ2-2, the CDR3 gives the full variable domain: GAGVSQSPSNKVTEKGKDVELRCDPISGHTALYWYRQSLGQGLEFLIYFQGNSAPDKSGLPSDRFSAERTGGSVSTLTIQRTQQEDSAVYLCASSLAQGFMGELFFGEGSRLTVL.

This sequence joins TRBV4-2 and TRBJ1-1, with D possibly TRBD1 on 5 matching bases. Germline CDR1 and CDR2: LGHNA and YNFKEQ. Trimming left V 4 bases short and J 10 bases short, with 22 bases between. The CDR3 sequence is 15 residues long. CDR3 sequence reads: CASSRETRDFGRAFF. DNA of the CDR3: TGTGCCAGCAGCCGAGAGACCAGGGACTTCGGGAGAGCTTTCTTT.

The V and J genes are TRBV9 and TRBJ1-4; 7 positions match TRBD1. Per germline, CDR1 SGDLS and CDR2 YYNGEE. The CDR3 totals 16 residues. Trimming took 3 bases from V and 7 from J; bases not matched to a gene: 12. The CDR3 DNA reads as TGTGCCAGCAGCGCAAACACAGGGGAGACGAGTGAAAAACTGTTTTTT. It is translated as CASSANTGETSEKLFF. Full variable domain (outside the CDR3, taken from reference TRBV9 and TRBJ1-4): DSGVTQTPKHLITATGQRVTLRCSPRSGDLSVYWYQQSLDQGLQFLIQYYNGEERAKGNILERFSAQQFPDLHSELNLSSLELGDSALYFCASSANTGETSEKLFFGSGTQLSVL.

The chain combines TRBV30 with TRBJ2-7; TRBD2 matches at 13 bases. Trimming took 4 bases from V and 3 from J; bases not matched to a gene: 6. The CDR3 totals 15 residues. Germline lookup yields CDR1 GTSNPN and CDR2 SVGIG (reference sequence). CDR3 in DNA: TGTGCCTGGAACCCTGGACTAGCGGGAGACTACGAGCAGTACTTC. Protein: CAWNPGLAGDYEQYF.

The chain couples TRBV1 to TRBJ2-7; whether TRBD1, the table's D call, matches the DNA was not checked. TRBV1 is listed as a pseudogene. The CDR3 is made up of 14 amino acids. CDR3 nucleotide sequence: TGCACCAGCAGCCCAGGACACGACTCCTACGAGCAGTACTTC. This codes for CTSSPGHDSYEQYF.

This sequence joins TRBV3-1 (or the pseudogene TRBV3-2) and TRBJ1-2, with TRBD1 as a possible D gene (6 bases). CDR1 LGHDT and CDR2 YNNKEL come from the germline V gene (reference sequence). CDR3 length: 15 residues. V shed 1 base and J shed 2 bases, with 11 bases lying between them. The chain's CDR3 is CASSQGQGMNYGYTF. The DNA for the CDR3 is TGTGCCAGCAGCCAAGGCCAGGGGATGAACTATGGCTACACCTTC.

The chain uses TRBV2 and TRBJ2-1, with D possibly being TRBD1 (6 bases). Germline loops: CDR1 SNHLY, CDR2 FYNNEI. V lost 6 bases and J 0 bases, leaving 15 bases between the germline ends. The CDR3 sequence is 16 residues long. The CDR3 DNA reads as TGTGCCAGCAGGTCACTAGAAGGGGGCTCCTACAATGAGCAGTTCTTC. Amino acid sequence: CASRSLEGGSYNEQFF.

The V call is TRBV5-1, the J call TRBJ2-7; TRBD2 aligns across 11 bases. With 3 bases clipped from V and 0 bases from J, the junction kept 17 bases outside the gene matches. The germline CDR1 and CDR2 sequences are SGHRS and YFSETQ. The CDR3 extends over 20 amino acids. In nucleotides, the CDR3 is TGCGCCAGCAGCTCTGGACTAGCGGGCGATCGACCCCTGAGCTCCTACGAGCAGTACTTC. Its translation: CASSSGLAGDRPLSSYEQYF.

The chain uses TRBV5-4 and TRBJ2-3, with D perhaps matching TRBD2 (7 bases). From germline, CDR1 is SGHNT and CDR2 YYREEE (reference sequence). This CDR3 comprises 15 residues. Trimming pared 7 bases from V and 4 bases from J, leaving 19 bases between. CDR3 sequence (DNA): TGTGCCAGCGGGGGCGGCGGGAGAAAGGCAGATACGCAGTATTTT. Amino acids: CASGGGGRKADTQYF. Variable domain in full (rest from reference TRBV5-4 and TRBJ2-3): ETGVTQSPTHLIKTRGQQVTLRCSSQSGHNTVSWYQQALGQGPQFIFQYYREEENGRGNFPPRFSGLQFPNYSSELNVNALELDDSALYLCASGGGGRKADTQYFGPGTRLTVL.

The J gene is TRBJ2-7, the V gene TRBV27, with TRBD2 matching 8 bases. CDR3 length equals 14 residues. Germline CDR1 is MNHEY and CDR2 is SMNVEV (reference sequence). The V segment lost 10 bases and the J segment 2 bases; nucleotides outside the gene matches: 10. The CDR3 bases are TGTGCCATCGGGAAAGGGACTAGGGCCTACGAGCAGTACTTC. Its protein is CAIGKGTRAYEQYF.

The chain is built from TRBV19 and TRBJ2-3, with unresolved D. V was trimmed by 7 bases and J by 0 bases, leaving 17 bases between them. The length of the CDR3 is 16 residues. Germline CDR1 and CDR2: LNHDA and SQIVND (reference sequence). The CDR3 region has the DNA TGTGCCAGTAAGTGGGCAGCCGGATCTAGCACAGATACGCAGTATTTT. It yields the protein CASKWAAGSSTDTQYF.

Concerning this clone itself: Within the sample, other DNA sequences also encode this same CDR3. This chain joins TRBV5-1 and TRBJ2-2; D not resolved. Germline V gene sequence: CDR1 SGHRS, CDR2 YFSETQ. The CDR3 is made up of 14 amino acids. V was shortened by 2 bases and J by 1 base, with 6 bases between the two germline ends. Here the CDR3 reads CASSLSGNTGELFF. The CDR3 DNA reads TGCGCCAGCAGCTTATCGGGGAACACCGGGGAGCTGTTTTTT.

V usage is TRBV5-6 and J usage is TRBJ1-2, with a tentative D call TRBD1 (5 bases). The V gene lost 4 bases and the J gene lost 1 base, with 11 bases spanning the gap. The CDR3 spans 14 residues. Germline-derived CDR1 and CDR2 are SGHDT and YYEEEE. As DNA, the CDR3 is TGTGCCAGCAGCCCGACGGGGGGTAACTATGGCTACACCTTC. Amino acid sequence: CASSPTGGNYGYTF.